The 26 T cell receptor beta chains presented below share a single source sample, sequenced in a study of blood T cell repertoires in COVID-19. Sequencing used immunoSEQ multiplex PCR; TCRdb keeps in-frame clones, though not all of them. This repertoire shows about 170,000 clones, 88% found once; its top ten account for around 2%. Sequenced input: peripheral blood. These receptors were obtained from a man between 45 and 60 years old who had recovered from COVID-19.

The CDR3 DNA sequence: TGTGCCACCAGCAGAGATCCCAGTAGCGGGGGCCGATTCTACAATGAGCAGTTCTTC. Protein product: CATSRDPSSGGRFYNEQFF. This sequence joins TRBV15 and TRBJ2-1, with 9 bases matching TRBD2. V shed 0 bases, J shed 3 bases, and the junction held 12 bases outside the gene matches. CDR3 length equals 19 residues. The germline CDR1 and CDR2 sequences are LNHNV and YYDKDF (reference sequence). Complete variable domain (other parts from reference TRBV15 and TRBJ2-1): DAMVIQNPRYQVTQFGKPVTLSCSQTLNHNVMYWYQQKSSQAPKLLFHYYDKDFNNEADTPDNFQSRRPNTSFCFLDIRSPGLGDTAMYLCATSRDPSSGGRFYNEQFFGPGTRLTVL.

A single count supports this clone. The V gene is TRBV2, the J gene TRBJ1-2, with D perhaps matching TRBD1 (6 bases). The CDR3 is 13 residues long. Trimming took off 7 bases at V and 7 bases at J, with 16 bases between the two ends. In germline, CDR1 is SNHLY, CDR2 FYNNEI. The CDR3 loop reads CASKPQGLAGYTF. The CDR3, as DNA: TGTGCCAGCAAGCCGCAGGGGCTCGCTGGCTACACCTTC. Filled out from reference TRBV2 and TRBJ1-2, the complete variable domain reads EPEVTQTPSHQVTQMGQEVILRCVPISNHLYFYWYRQILGQKVEFLVSFYNNEISEKSEIFDDQFSVERPDGSNFTLKIRSTKLEDSAMYFCASKPQGLAGYTFGSGTRLTVV.

This chain uses TRBV10-1 with TRBJ1-1; D is unresolved. The CDR3 is 13 residues long. From germline, CDR1 is WNHNN and CDR2 SYGVQD (reference sequence). V was cut by 8 bases and J by 9 bases, with 19 bases left in between. In nucleotides, the CDR3 is TGCGCCAGCCTTACCCCGTGGGGAGTGAAAGCTTTCTTT. This sequence encodes CASLTPWGVKAFF.

The gene calls are TRBV28 and TRBJ1-1; D might be TRBD1 (6 bases). Germline lookup yields CDR1 MDHEN and CDR2 SYDVKM. Trimming stripped 7 bases from V and 1 base from J, with 13 bases between. This CDR3 is 14 amino acids long. The CDR3 reads CASKRYRENTEAFF. The CDR3 coding sequence is TGTGCCAGCAAAAGATACAGGGAGAACACTGAAGCTTTCTTT.

V is TRBV10-2 and J is TRBJ1-5; no firm D call. Trimming removed 0 bases from V and 2 bases from J, with 5 bases in between. Germline V gene data show CDR1 as WSHSY and CDR2 as SAAADI. This CDR3 comprises 14 residues. The CDR3: CASSESGGNQPQHF. The CDR3 DNA reads TGCGCCAGCAGTGAGTCGGGCGGCAATCAGCCCCAGCATTTT.

The chain joins TRBV18 to TRBJ2-3, with 10 bases aligning to TRBD2. Germline trimming cut 3 bases from V and 2 bases from J; bases unmatched to any gene: 5. The CDR3 spans 16 residues. The V gene's germline CDR1 is KGHSH and CDR2 LQKENI. The CDR3 coding sequence is TGTGCCAGCTCACCTCCTAGCGGGGGCCTCACAGATACGCAGTATTTT. Translation: CASSPPSGGLTDTQYF.

This clone showed up just once. The gene calls are TRBV5-3 and TRBJ1-1, with D hard to call. TRBV5-3 is an open reading frame, and its role is uncertain. The CDR3 has 15 residues. V dropped 2 bases and J dropped 5 bases, with 16 bases sitting between them. The CDR3 region has the DNA TGTGCCAGAAGCTTAACCGGACCGGAGGGTACTGAAGCTTTCTTT. The encoded protein is CARSLTGPEGTEAFF.

The chain employs TRBV7-2 and TRBJ2-1, with TRBD2 identical over 12 bases. After removal of 2 bases from V and 2 bases from J, the junction contained 10 bases not matched to a gene. The CDR3 runs 19 residues. Germline V gene sequence: CDR1 SGHTA, CDR2 FQGNSA. CDR3 DNA sequence: TGTGCCAGCAGCTTAAGACTAGCGGGAGAGAGTACGCCCTACAATGAGCAGTTCTTC. This translates into CASSLRLAGESTPYNEQFF.

This chain joins TRBV5-1 and TRBJ2-2; possible D gene TRBD2, 6 bases. With 0 bases removed from V and 1 base from J, the gap between germline ends came to 10 bases. CDR3 size: 16 residues. Germline-derived CDR1 and CDR2 are SGHRS and YFSETQ. The CDR3 region is CASSLVVAVNTGELFF. The CDR3 nucleotides are TGCGCCAGCAGCTTGGTGGTAGCGGTGAACACCGGGGAGCTGTTTTTT.

The rearrangement uses TRBV7-2 and TRBJ2-2, with D unresolved. The CDR3 has 15 amino acids. Germline V gene data show CDR1 as SGHTA and CDR2 as FQGNSA. V lost 5 bases, J lost 0 bases, and 10 bases lay in between. The CDR3 loop is CASSGDSANTGELFF. The CDR3 DNA reads TGTGCCAGCAGCGGCGACTCTGCGAACACCGGGGAGCTGTTTTTT.

DNA of the CDR3: TGTGCCAGCAGCCCGACAGGGGACGTTGCTTCACCCCTCCACTTT. Its translation: CASSPTGDVASPLHF. The genes are TRBV7-2 and TRBJ1-6; TRBD1 agrees at 8 bases. The CDR3 loop spans 15 amino acids. Germline CDR1 is SGHTA and CDR2 is FQGNSA. V dropped 5 bases and J dropped 9; count of bases not matched to a gene: 9.

The rearrangement links TRBV7-2 to TRBJ2-1; perhaps TRBD1 as D (5 bases). Trimming pared 1 base from V and 5 bases from J, leaving 9 bases between. There are 14 residues in the CDR3. Germline assignment: CDR1 SGHTA and CDR2 FQGNSA. CDR3 bases: TGTGCCAGCAGCTTAGTAGCACAGGACAATGAGCAGTTCTTC. This codes for CASSLVAQDNEQFF. Filled out from reference TRBV7-2 and TRBJ2-1, the complete variable domain reads GAGVSQSPSNKVTEKGKDVELRCDPISGHTALYWYRQSLGQGLEFLIYFQGNSAPDKSGLPSDRFSAERTGGSVSTLTIQRTQQEDSAVYLCASSLVAQDNEQFFGPGTRLTVL.

The V and J genes are TRBV25-1 and TRBJ2-7; 7 bases map to TRBD2. Unmatched junction bases numbered 1, after V lost 6 bases and J lost 5 bases. Germline CDR1 reads MGHDK; CDR2 reads SYGVNS. CDR3 length equals 11 residues. The CDR3 protein is CASSRGDEQYF. CDR3 bases: TGTGCCAGCAGCCGGGGGGACGAGCAGTACTTC.

The chain uses TRBV11-2 and TRBJ2-2, with D hard to call. Trimming took 0 bases from V and 5 from J, leaving 13 bases between them. The germline CDR1 and CDR2 sequences are SGHAT and FQNNGV. The CDR3 sequence is 16 residues long. CDR3 nucleotides: TGTGCCAGCAGCTTAGAGCCACACCTCATAACCGGGGAGCTGTTTTTT. Its protein is CASSLEPHLITGELFF.

The chain couples TRBV28 to TRBJ2-2; maybe TRBD1 (5 bases). V dropped 10 bases and J dropped 1 base, with 7 bases sitting between them. Germline V gives CDR1 MDHEN, CDR2 SYDVKM. The CDR3 is made up of 12 amino acids. The CDR3 spells CATTGNTGELFF. The CDR3, as DNA: TGTGCCACCACAGGGAACACCGGGGAGCTGTTTTTT.

V gene TRBV9 combines with J gene TRBJ1-4, with D unclear. The CDR3 is 16 amino acids. Germline CDR1 SGDLS, CDR2 YYNGEE. V lost 0 bases, J lost 6 bases, and 15 bases lay in between. CDR3 loop: CASSVGEASVDEKLFF. The CDR3 bases are TGTGCCAGCAGCGTAGGTGAGGCTTCCGTTGATGAAAAACTGTTTTTT.

This rearrangement joins TRBV5-1 to TRBJ2-5; a weak D match, TRBD1 (6 bases). Per the germline V gene, CDR1 is SGHRS and CDR2 is YFSETQ. The CDR3 runs to 13 residues. The germline V and J ends were trimmed by 4 bases and 5 bases, with 12 bases remaining between them. CDR3 sequence (DNA): TGCGCCAGCAGCCCAGGGGAAAGGGAGACCCAGTACTTC. This translates into CASSPGERETQYF.

The genes are TRBV11-2 and TRBJ1-3; 8 bases match TRBD1. Germline lookup yields CDR1 SGHAT and CDR2 FQNNGV. The CDR3 length is 14 residues. Germline trimming cut 1 base from V and 7 bases from J; bases unmatched to any gene: 3. The CDR3 is CASSLVQGENTIYF. CDR3 bases: TGTGCCAGCAGCTTAGTACAGGGGGAGAACACCATATATTTT.

The sample holds a few counts of this clone. The V call is TRBV12-3 or TRBV12-4, the J call TRBJ1-6; no reliable D call. Trimming shortened V by 5 bases and J by 7 bases, and 6 bases separated the two germline ends. The CDR3 covers 12 residues. The CDR3 loop reads CASSLVNSPLHF. The DNA for the CDR3 is TGTGCCAGCAGTCTCGTAAATTCACCCCTCCACTTT.

The V gene is TRBV7-2, the J gene TRBJ1-1, with D tentatively TRBD1 (5 bases). The V gene's germline CDR1 is SGHTA and CDR2 FQGNSA. The V gene lost 6 bases and the J gene lost 1 base, with 9 bases spanning the gap. This CDR3 is built from 13 residues. The DNA for the CDR3 is TGTGCCAGCAGTTACGGACAGAACACTGAAGCTTTCTTT. It translates to CASSYGQNTEAFF.

The chain carries TRBV27 and TRBJ1-5; 7 bases agree with TRBD1. V shed 4 bases and J 0 bases; nucleotides not matched to a gene: 0. The CDR3 length is 14 residues. Germline V gene sequence: CDR1 MNHEY, CDR2 SMNVEV (reference sequence). CDR3 DNA sequence: TGTGCCAGCAGTTACAGGGGTAGCAATCAGCCCCAGCATTTT. This sequence encodes CASSYRGSNQPQHF.

The CDR3 DNA reads as TGTGCCAGCAGCAAGACTGGAGGGGCGAGGAACACTGAAGCTTTCTTT. This sequence encodes CASSKTGGARNTEAFF. The chain carries TRBV21-1 and TRBJ1-1. TRBV21-1 is tagged as a pseudogene. The CDR3 has 16 residues.

The chain carries TRBV4-1 and TRBJ1-1; tentative D call: TRBD1 (6 bases). Trimming removed 1 base at V and 1 base at J, with 13 bases between. CDR3 length: 16 amino acids. CDR1 and CDR2 from the germline V gene are MGHRA and YSYEKL. CDR3 region: CASSQGPGTRNTEAFF. CDR3 sequence (DNA): TGCGCCAGCAGCCAAGGACCCGGGACAAGGAACACTGAAGCTTTCTTT.

The chain combines TRBV28 with TRBJ1-1; 7 bases fit TRBD1. V shed 8 bases, J shed 7 bases, and the junction held 4 bases outside the gene matches. Germline values: CDR1 MDHEN, CDR2 SYDVKM. The CDR3 totals 11 residues. Written as DNA, the CDR3 is TGTGCCAGCTCGGGACAGTTTGAAGCTTTCTTT. Its protein is CASSGQFEAFF. Complete variable domain (other parts from reference TRBV28 and TRBJ1-1): DVKVTQSSRYLVKRTGEKVFLECVQDMDHENMFWYRQDPGLGLRLIYFSYDVKMKEKGDIPEGYSVSREKKERFSLILESASTNQTSMYLCASSGQFEAFFGQGTRLTVV.

In its sample, this clone was seen once. The V call is TRBV15, the J call TRBJ1-1; D gene unclear. Between the trimmed V and J ends, which lost 0 bases and 7 bases, there was a span of 12 bases. The CDR3 is made up of 14 amino acids. Germline loops: CDR1 LNHNV, CDR2 YYDKDF (reference sequence). The CDR3 protein is CATSRDLEGGEAFF. CDR3 nucleotide sequence: TGTGCCACCAGCAGAGATCTCGAGGGTGGTGAAGCTTTCTTT.

The rearrangement uses TRBV19 and TRBJ2-2, with a tentative D call TRBD2 (6 bases). The CDR3 is 16 residues long. V was trimmed by 6 bases and J by 4 bases, leaving 18 bases between them. CDR1 and CDR2 (germline): LNHDA, SQIVND (reference sequence). The CDR3 coding sequence is TGTGCCAGTAGGACGACTAGGGCGGGGACCACCGGGGAGCTGTTTTTT. Residues: CASRTTRAGTTGELFF.